This T cell receptor beta chain was identified in a study of tumor and adjacent non-tumor tissue in lung cancer. Study-level information: The cohort had around eleven adenocarcinoma, 2 squamous cell and 1 small cell patients. Whole-study results and caveats: Tumor TCR diversity, when higher, was linked to shorter survival. Normal lung showed higher cumulative top 100 clone frequency than tumor.

RNA was extracted from bulk tissue without any cell sorting. Donors were chemotherapy-naive, newly diagnosed lung cancer surgical patients in China, August–November 2014. CDR1 is DFQATT and CDR2 is SNEGSKA in the germline V gene (reference sequence). Trimming cost V 7 bases and J 8 bases; bases outside gene matches: 8. This CDR3 contains 12 residues. TCRbeta libraries were built with three rounds of nested PCR, modified from ARM-PCR. TCRdb processed the multiplex PCR reads anew with MiXCR; each CDR3 protein has one entry. Among roughly 81,000 distinct CDR3 sequences listed, 65% to 75% were seen once. For this clonotype: The antigen remains undetermined. A read error is possible here, since a much larger clone lies one base away.

Sequenced sample: lung tumor tissue. This chain uses TRBV20-1 with TRBJ2-1, with 7 bases aligning to TRBD1. The clonotype was recovered from a woman between 65 and 79 years old with non-small cell lung cancer. The CDR3 sequence: CSGQGFNDEQFF. The CDR3 nucleotides are TGCAGTGGACAGGGTTTCAACGATGAGCAGTTCTTC.